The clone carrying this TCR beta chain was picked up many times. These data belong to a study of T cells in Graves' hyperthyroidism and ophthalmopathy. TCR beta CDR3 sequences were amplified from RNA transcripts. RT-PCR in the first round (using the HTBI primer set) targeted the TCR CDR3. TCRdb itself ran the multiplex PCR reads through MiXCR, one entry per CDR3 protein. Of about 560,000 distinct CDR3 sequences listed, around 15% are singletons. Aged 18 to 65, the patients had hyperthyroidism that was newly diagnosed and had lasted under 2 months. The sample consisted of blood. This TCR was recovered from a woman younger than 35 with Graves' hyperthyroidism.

In nucleotides, the CDR3 is TGTGCCAGCAGTTACGGGCCCCAGGATACGCAGTATTTT. Translation gives CASSYGPQDTQYF. The V and J genes are TRBV6-2 or TRBV6-3 and TRBJ2-3; D remains unclear. The germline CDR1 and CDR2 sequences are MNHEY and SVGEGT. Trimming pared 2 bases from V and 6 bases from J, leaving 9 bases between. The CDR3 has 13 residues.